Each of the 11 T cell receptor beta chains below was sequenced from the same sample in a study of CD8 T cells in ankylosing spondylitis (dated by TCRdb to the late 2010s). The library was produced with 5' RACE. The reads were generated on an Illumina HiSeq 2500. TCRdb trimmed public reads at Q25 via fastp, called clones via MiXCR and kept in-frame beta chains. Merged by CDR3 protein, the rows form single entries marked with the most common genes and DNA. The sample includes tens of thousands of distinct CDR3 sequences, with over 4% observed a single time. About 2.2% of the sample lies in the top ten. Sequenced: blood, either unsorted or a sorted T cell fraction (not recorded which). These TCRs come from a male donor with ankylosing spondylitis or in good health (not recorded which).

This clonotype was recorded at least ten times. The gene calls are TRBV7-2 and TRBJ2-3; 10 nucleotides align to TRBD1. The CDR3 totals 14 residues. V gave up 3 bases and J gave up 5 bases; unmatched junction bases: 2. Per germline, CDR1 SGHTA and CDR2 FQGNSA. The chain's CDR3 is CASSFDRGRDTQYF. In DNA, the CDR3 is TGTGCCAGCAGCTTTGACAGGGGGCGAGATACGCAGTATTTT.

The table lists this clonotype with a count of one. Since a much larger clone is just one base distant, this may be a read error. The chain links TRBV7-8 to TRBJ1-2; D unresolved. CDR1 and CDR2 (germline): SGHVS, FQNEAQ. CDR3 length: 17 residues. V was clipped by 5 bases and J by 2 bases, with 21 bases between them. The CDR3 nucleotides read TGTGCCAGCAGCCTCCCTCTAAGGGAGAGAAGAAACTATGGCTACACCTTC. Its protein is CASSLPLRERRNYGYTF.

This clonotype was observed many times. V is TRBV6-5 and J is TRBJ2-2; D ambiguous. The germline CDR1 and CDR2 sequences are MNHEY and SVGAGI. This CDR3 is built from 16 residues. Trimming stripped 0 bases from V and 0 bases from J, with 8 bases between. CDR3 sequence reads: CASSYSQAANTGELFF. The CDR3 bases are TGTGCCAGCAGTTACTCTCAGGCAGCGAACACCGGGGAGCTGTTTTTT.

This clonotype was detected ten times or more. This chain connects TRBV7-4 to TRBJ2-7; D gene unclear. This CDR3 comprises 13 residues. Trimming removed 2 bases from V and 4 bases from J, with 9 bases in between. CDR1 is SGHVT, CDR2 SQSDAQ, per germline. The CDR3 DNA sequence: TGTGCCAGCAGCTTACCCGGGTTTTACGAGCAGTACTTC. This translates into CASSLPGFYEQYF.

This clonotype was detected many times. This chain connects TRBV5-1 to TRBJ1-2; D is perhaps TRBD1 (5 bases). The V end lost 0 bases, the J end lost 5 bases, and 14 bases lay between the germline ends. The CDR3 runs to 15 residues. The germline gives CDR1 SGHRS, CDR2 YFSETQ. CDR3: CASSLGGGTEYGYTF. DNA for the CDR3: TGCGCCAGCAGCTTGGGCGGGGGGACGGAATATGGCTACACCTTC.

Concerning this clonotype: It is likely a read error, because the conserved phenylalanine at the end of the CDR3 is missing. The rearrangement joins TRBV6-6 to TRBJ2-7, with D perhaps matching TRBD2 (6 bases). Deletions cut 8 bases from V and 7 bases from J, with 9 bases between. The CDR3 runs 10 residues. Per the germline V gene, CDR1 is MNHNY and CDR2 is SVGAGI (reference sequence). DNA of the CDR3: TGTGCCAGCCTTGGGACTGAGCAGTACATC. Amino acid sequence: CASLGTEQYI.

This clonotype was found many times. The chain combines TRBV12-3 or TRBV12-4 with TRBJ1-2; a weak D match, TRBD1 (5 bases). The CDR3 extends over 13 amino acids. V was trimmed by 6 bases and J by 4 bases, leaving 12 bases between them. The CDR3 DNA follows: TGTGCCAGCAGCCCCGGGACCCCCTATGGCTACACCTTC. Its translation: CASSPGTPYGYTF.

This clonotype was counted many times. The rearrangement joins TRBV20-1 to TRBJ2-1; D remains unclear. CDR1 and CDR2 (germline): DFQATT, SNEGSKA (reference sequence). This CDR3 comprises 11 residues. Trimming left V 0 bases short and J 9 bases short, with 6 bases between. In nucleotides, the CDR3 is TGCAGTGCTAGAGATTTCCGTGAGCAGTTCTTC. Translating gives CSARDFREQFF.

This clonotype was picked up many times. The rearrangement links TRBV27 to TRBJ2-7; TRBD2 is a possible D gene (7 bases). Trimming took off 5 bases at V and 5 bases at J, with 16 bases between the two ends. Germline V gene data show CDR1 as MNHEY and CDR2 as SMNVEV (reference sequence). The length of the CDR3 is 14 residues. The CDR3, as DNA: TGTGCCAGCAGTCCCAACAGGGAGGGAGACGAGCAGTACTTC. It encodes CASSPNREGDEQYF.

This clonotype was counted ten times or more. The genes are TRBV20-1 and TRBJ2-3; 10 bases match TRBD1. Germline V gives CDR1 DFQATT, CDR2 SNEGSKA (reference sequence). Losses at the gene ends were 4 bases for V and 4 bases for J; bases not matched to a gene: 8. CDR3 length: 15 residues. This CDR3 is CSAIESGTGADTQYF. In nucleotides, the CDR3 is TGCAGTGCTATAGAGTCCGGGACAGGGGCAGATACGCAGTATTTT.

The table lists this clonotype with many counts. Here the CDR3 reads CSARPGQGYEQYF. For the CDR3, the DNA is TGCAGTGCAAGGCCGGGACAGGGCTACGAGCAGTACTTC. The rearrangement links TRBV20-1 to TRBJ2-7; 9 bases agree with TRBD1. CDR1 and CDR2 from the germline V gene are DFQATT and SNEGSKA (reference sequence). CDR3 size: 13 residues. After removal of 6 bases from V and 3 bases from J, the junction contained 6 bases not matched to a gene.